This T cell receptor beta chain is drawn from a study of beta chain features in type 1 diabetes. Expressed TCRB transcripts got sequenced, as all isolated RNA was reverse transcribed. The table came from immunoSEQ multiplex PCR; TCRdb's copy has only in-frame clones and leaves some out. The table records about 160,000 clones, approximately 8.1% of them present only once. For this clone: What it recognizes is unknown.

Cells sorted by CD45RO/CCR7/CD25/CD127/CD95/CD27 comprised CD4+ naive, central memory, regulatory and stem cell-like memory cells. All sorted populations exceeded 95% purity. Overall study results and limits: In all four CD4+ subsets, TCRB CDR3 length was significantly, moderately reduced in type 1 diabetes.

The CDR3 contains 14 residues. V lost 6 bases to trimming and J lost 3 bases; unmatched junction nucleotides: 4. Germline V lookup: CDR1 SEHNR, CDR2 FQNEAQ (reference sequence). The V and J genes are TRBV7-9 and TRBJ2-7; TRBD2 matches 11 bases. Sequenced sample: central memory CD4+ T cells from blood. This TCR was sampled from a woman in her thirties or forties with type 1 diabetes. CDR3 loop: CASRGLADFYEQYF. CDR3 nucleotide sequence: TGTGCCAGCAGGGGACTAGCGGATTTCTACGAGCAGTACTTC.